This TCR beta chain emerged from a study of shared clonotypes between healthy human individuals. CDR3 length: 15 amino acids. Germline CDR1 is MDHEN and CDR2 is SYDVKM. The V end lost 1 base, the J end lost 4 bases, and 13 bases lay between the germline ends. Data came from immunoSEQ multiplex PCR; TCRdb stores just in-frame clones and leaves some out. The sample gives roughly 2.2 million clones, 85% to 95% of which show up once; about 0.36% is in the top ten. Concerning this clone: Its antigen is unidentified.

Study conclusions and caveats: Several donors showed sharing of 4.5% to 6% of naive CD4 clonotypes.

This rearrangement joins TRBV28 to TRBJ1-2; tentatively, D is TRBD1 (5 bases). Sequenced: naive CD4+ T cells from PBMCs. Subset specified: CD45RA+ positively selected. The sequence was collected from a man aged 18 to 29 in good health. Some clones in this sample may be carry-over from other donors' samples. CDR3 DNA sequence: TGTGCCAGCAGTTTATACAGCGGGGCAGGCTATGGCTACACCTTC. This codes for CASSLYSGAGYGYTF.